This TCR beta chain was retrieved from a study of cytomegalovirus exposure and HLA in healthy donors. The PCR employed 60 Vbeta primers together with 13 Jbeta primers. Libraries were prepared by immunoSEQ multiplex PCR; TCRdb keeps only in-frame clonotypes and omits some of them. This table holds roughly 130,000 clones, 73% found once. CDR3 length equals 14 residues. Germline values: CDR1 SGHRS, CDR2 YFSETQ. V lost 0 bases, J lost 2 bases, and 7 bases lay in between. This TCR derives from a woman aged 40 to 49 in good health and CMV-seronegative. The sequenced material came from PBMCs. V and J are TRBV5-1 and TRBJ2-3, with D unresolved. CDR3 in amino acids: CASSLALLTDTQYF. CDR3 coding DNA: TGCGCCAGCAGCTTGGCCCTACTCACAGATACGCAGTATTTT.